Shown below are 27 T cell receptor beta chains from a single sample sequenced in a study of shared clonotypes between healthy human individuals. TCRdb keeps only in-frame clones here, not all; method: immunoSEQ multiplex PCR. The sample shows over a million clones, approximately 97% of them seen only once. Sequencing was done on a sample of naive CD4+ T cells sorted from blood. Documented subset: CD45RA+ positively selected. Receptors originate from a man younger than 45 in good health.

J is TRBJ1-1 and V is TRBV9; D might be TRBD1 (5 bases). Trimming left V 4 bases short and J 3 bases short, with 13 bases between. The CDR3 consists of 14 residues. Germline assignment: CDR1 SGDLS and CDR2 YYNGEE. This CDR3 is CASSLRLGDTEAFF. CDR3 bases: TGTGCCAGCAGCCTCAGACTAGGGGACACTGAAGCTTTCTTT. Full variable domain (outside the CDR3, taken from reference TRBV9 and TRBJ1-1): DSGVTQTPKHLITATGQRVTLRCSPRSGDLSVYWYQQSLDQGLQFLIQYYNGEERAKGNILERFSAQQFPDLHSELNLSSLELGDSALYFCASSLRLGDTEAFFGQGTRLTVV.

The chain combines TRBV11-3 with TRBJ2-5; D perhaps matches TRBD1 (5 bases). V was trimmed by 3 bases and J by 4 bases, leaving 12 bases between them. Looked up from germline, CDR1 is SGHNT and CDR2 is YENEEA. This CDR3 has 14 residues. CDR3 in DNA: TGTGCCAGCAGCTTTGGTGGGGCTGGAGAGACCCAGTACTTC. Encoded protein: CASSFGGAGETQYF.

The gene calls are TRBV19 and TRBJ1-3; tentative D call: TRBD1 (6 bases). The V end was cut by 5 bases, the J end by 0 bases, with 11 bases between. Germline V gene data show CDR1 as LNHDA and CDR2 as SQIVND (reference sequence). CDR3 size: 15 residues. CDR3 sequence (DNA): TGTGCCAGTAGTCTCGACAGGAGCTCTGGAAACACCATATATTTT. Its translation: CASSLDRSSGNTIYF.

The V and J genes are TRBV7-9 and TRBJ2-1; D may correspond to TRBD1 or TRBD2 (5 bases each). V was trimmed by 5 bases and J by 10 bases, leaving 21 bases between them. Germline loops: CDR1 SEHNR, CDR2 FQNEAQ (reference sequence). The CDR3 loop spans 15 amino acids. CDR3 sequence (DNA): TGTGCCAGCAGCACCACGGGACGACTTACATGGGAGCAGTTCTTC. This translates into CASSTTGRLTWEQFF.

The rearrangement uses TRBV10-3 and TRBJ2-1, with TRBD2 matching 8 bases. Germline CDR1 is ENHRY and CDR2 is SYGVKD. V dropped 3 bases and J dropped 0; count of bases not matched to a gene: 7. The CDR3 is made up of 17 amino acids. In DNA, the CDR3 is TGTGCCATCAGTGAAGTGAGCGGGGGTAGCTCCTACAATGAGCAGTTCTTC. As protein: CAISEVSGGSSYNEQFF.

This clone turned up a few times. The chain uses TRBV9 and TRBJ2-5, with TRBD2 matching over 9 bases. Germline CDR1 SGDLS, CDR2 YYNGEE. The CDR3 loop spans 14 amino acids. V was pared by 2 bases and J by 6 bases, with 5 bases of the junction left unmatched. The CDR3 coding sequence is TGTGCCAGCAGCGTCGGGACTAGCTTTAAGACCCAGTACTTC. Translating gives CASSVGTSFKTQYF.

The V gene is TRBV7-9, the J gene TRBJ1-1, with D unclear. The CDR3 runs to 15 residues. Germline-derived CDR1 and CDR2 are SEHNR and FQNEAQ (reference sequence). With 1 base removed from V and 3 bases from J, the gap between germline ends came to 12 bases. DNA for the CDR3: TGTGCCAGCAGCTTAGGCGGCAGCATCTACACTGAAGCTTTCTTT. This encodes CASSLGGSIYTEAFF.

Details on this clone: Other DNA sequences in this sample translate to the same CDR3. The chain uses TRBV19 and TRBJ2-2; 11 bases map to TRBD1. CDR3 length: 16 residues. Germline CDR1 is LNHDA and CDR2 is SQIVND (reference sequence). The V segment lost 4 bases and the J segment 5 bases; nucleotides outside the gene matches: 6. CDR3 coding DNA: TGTGCCAGTAGTACAGGACAGGGGGCTGGTACCGGGGAGCTGTTTTTT. Protein product: CASSTGQGAGTGELFF.

V usage is TRBV5-1 and J usage is TRBJ1-2, with TRBD1 matching over 7 bases. Losses at the gene ends were 0 bases for V and 4 bases for J; bases not matched to a gene: 15. CDR3 length: 18 amino acids. CDR1 and CDR2 from the germline V gene are SGHRS and YFSETQ. The chain's CDR3 is CASSLDVSRRGLSYGYTF. DNA for the CDR3: TGCGCCAGCAGCTTGGACGTCAGTCGCAGGGGGTTGTCCTATGGCTACACCTTC. Full variable domain (remainder filled in from reference TRBV5-1 and TRBJ1-2): KAGVTQTPRYLIKTRGQQVTLSCSPISGHRSVSWYQQTPGQGLQFLFEYFSETQRNKGNFPGRFSGRQFSNSRSEMNVSTLELGDSALYLCASSLDVSRRGLSYGYTFGSGTRLTVV.

The CDR3 region is CSVVVDIVGNGYTF. The CDR3 bases are TGCAGCGTTGTCGTTGACATAGTGGGGAATGGCTACACCTTC. The chain uses TRBV29-1 and TRBJ1-2; no definite D call. The V and J ends lost 4 bases and 6 bases respectively, with 18 bases between them. Germline V gene data show CDR1 as SQVTM and CDR2 as ANQGSEA. The CDR3 totals 14 residues. The whole variable domain, filled in from reference TRBV29-1 and TRBJ1-2, reads SAVISQKPSRDICQRGTSLTIQCQVDSQVTMMFWYRQQPGQSLTLIATANQGSEATYESGFVIDKFPISRPNLTFSTLTVSNMSPEDSSIYLCSVVVDIVGNGYTFGSGTRLTVV.

V usage is TRBV5-1 and J usage is TRBJ2-2, with D possibly TRBD1 on 6 matching bases. The V end lost 2 bases, the J end lost 4 bases, and 12 bases lay between the germline ends. The CDR3 is made up of 15 amino acids. The V gene's germline CDR1 is SGHRS and CDR2 YFSETQ. CDR3 bases: TGCGCCAGCAGCTTTGGGGGCGCGTCCACCGGGGAGCTGTTTTTT. This encodes CASSFGGASTGELFF.

The rearrangement uses TRBV18 and TRBJ2-3; D perhaps matches TRBD2 (6 bases). This CDR3 has 15 residues. V dropped 7 bases and J dropped 4 bases, with 18 bases sitting between them. Germline V gives CDR1 KGHSH, CDR2 LQKENI. The DNA for the CDR3 is TGTGCCAGCTTGGGGCCGTACGGAGGGTCAGATACGCAGTATTTT. Protein product: CASLGPYGGSDTQYF.

The rearrangement links TRBV28 to TRBJ1-1; TRBD1 matches at 8 bases. The CDR3 runs 12 residues. The germline V gene encodes CDR1 MDHEN and CDR2 SYDVKM. V trimming: 5 bases; J trimming: 11 bases; junction bases outside the gene matches: 7. CDR3 sequence: CASSLRTGIAFF. The DNA of the CDR3 is TGTGCCAGCAGTCTAAGGACAGGGATTGCTTTCTTT.

The chain is built from TRBV7-2 and TRBJ2-1, with 10 positions matching TRBD2. CDR3 length: 14 amino acids. Germline CDR1 and CDR2: SGHTA and FQGNSA. V was pared by 6 bases and J by 8 bases, with 7 bases of the junction left unmatched. The CDR3 here is CASSNIAGGDEQFF. The CDR3 nucleotides read TGTGCCAGCAGTAATATAGCGGGAGGTGATGAGCAGTTCTTC. Looking up the rest from reference TRBV7-2 and TRBJ2-1 gives the full variable domain: GAGVSQSPSNKVTEKGKDVELRCDPISGHTALYWYRQSLGQGLEFLIYFQGNSAPDKSGLPSDRFSAERTGGSVSTLTIQRTQQEDSAVYLCASSNIAGGDEQFFGPGTRLTVL.

The chain joins TRBV15 to TRBJ1-2, with 7 bases matching TRBD1. This CDR3 spans 16 amino acids. V lost 2 bases and J lost 5; bases outside the gene matches: 11. Germline V gene data show CDR1 as LNHNV and CDR2 as YYDKDF (reference sequence). CDR3 protein: CATSRHVGQVLYGYTF. CDR3 bases: TGTGCCACCAGCAGACATGTCGGACAGGTACTTTATGGCTACACCTTC.

The chain links TRBV7-2 to TRBJ2-7, with 9 bases lining up with TRBD1. The CDR3 is 14 residues long. Germline loops: CDR1 SGHTA, CDR2 FQGNSA. V dropped 4 bases and J dropped 2; count of bases not matched to a gene: 3. The CDR3 DNA reads TGTGCCAGCAGCTCGGACAGGGGCCCCTACGAGCAGTACTTC. This gives the protein CASSSDRGPYEQYF.

The V gene is TRBV6-1, the J gene TRBJ2-7; 9 bases fit TRBD1. Germline assignment: CDR1 MNHNS and CDR2 SASEGT. This CDR3 region has 15 residues. V gave up 2 bases and J gave up 6 bases; unmatched junction bases: 8. As DNA, the CDR3 is TGTGCCAGCAGTGAAATAGGGGGACAGGGTCTCGAGCAGTACTTC. Protein sequence: CASSEIGGQGLEQYF.

The rearrangement links TRBV9 to TRBJ2-5; 9 bases fit TRBD1. The V gene's germline CDR1 is SGDLS and CDR2 YYNGEE. Trimming at V came to 2 bases and at J to 7 bases, leaving 6 bases not matched to a gene. This CDR3 contains 14 residues. CDR3 sequence (DNA): TGTGCCAGCAGCGTCTCCGACAGGGGGGTGACCCAGTACTTC. This sequence encodes CASSVSDRGVTQYF.

V is TRBV7-6 and J is TRBJ2-1; tentatively, D is TRBD1 or TRBD2 (5 bases each). The CDR3 spans 16 residues. Germline V gene data show CDR1 as SGHVS and CDR2 as FNYEAQ. With 0 bases removed from V and 5 bases from J, the gap between germline ends came to 14 bases. Here the CDR3 DNA reads TGTGCCAGCAGCTTAGCGAGGGGCAGAATAAACAATGAGCAGTTCTTC. This encodes CASSLARGRINNEQFF.

The chain couples TRBV28 to TRBJ1-2, with D perhaps matching TRBD1 (6 bases). V was cut by 8 bases and J by 0 bases, with 13 bases left in between. There are 14 residues in the CDR3. The germline CDR1 and CDR2 sequences are MDHEN and SYDVKM. In nucleotides, the CDR3 is TGTGCCAGCCGGACAGCCGACGCTAACTATGGCTACACCTTC. Its protein product is CASRTADANYGYTF.

This clone was detected once. This chain connects TRBV7-8 to TRBJ2-7; D not resolved. V was shortened by 8 bases and J by 3 bases, with 20 bases between the two germline ends. CDR3 size: 15 residues. Germline V gene lookup returns CDR1 SGHVS and CDR2 FQNEAQ. Written as DNA, the CDR3 is TGTGCCAGCCAGCCCCCCCGGCAGATCCACTACGAGCAGTACTTC. Protein sequence: CASQPPRQIHYEQYF.

The chain links TRBV5-5 to TRBJ1-2; D is perhaps TRBD1 (5 bases). The V end lost 4 bases, the J end lost 3 bases, and 10 bases lay between the germline ends. CDR1 and CDR2 from the germline V gene are SGHKS and YYEKEE (reference sequence). CDR3 length: 13 amino acids. CDR3 sequence (DNA): TGTGCCAGCAGCGTCAGGGTGGACTATGGCTACACCTTC. Protein product: CASSVRVDYGYTF. The complete variable domain, with remaining parts taken from reference TRBV5-5 and TRBJ1-2, reads DAGVTQSPTHLIKTRGQQVTLRCSPISGHKSVSWYQQVLGQGPQFIFQYYEKEERGRGNFPDRFSARQFPNYSSELNVNALLLGDSALYLCASSVRVDYGYTFGSGTRLTVV.

The chain employs TRBV5-1 and TRBJ2-2; D is unclear. Germline lookup yields CDR1 SGHRS and CDR2 YFSETQ. The CDR3 has 14 amino acids. Trimming stripped 0 bases from V and 3 bases from J, with 6 bases between. CDR3 sequence (DNA): TGCGCCAGCAGCTTGGAAGTTTACACCGGGGAGCTGTTTTTT. Translating it yields CASSLEVYTGELFF.

This clone showed up just once. The gene calls are TRBV6-1 and TRBJ1-5; D is unresolved. Germline V gene lookup returns CDR1 MNHNS and CDR2 SASEGT. V lost 0 bases to trimming and J lost 0 bases, with 6 bases between them. The CDR3 has 15 amino acids. CDR3 in amino acids: CASSEAVDSNQPQHF. CDR3 in DNA: TGTGCCAGCAGTGAAGCCGTGGATAGCAATCAGCCCCAGCATTTT.

The V call is TRBV19, the J call TRBJ1-1; weak D call: TRBD1 (5 bases). With 4 bases removed from V and 5 bases from J, the gap between germline ends came to 8 bases. The germline CDR1 and CDR2 sequences are LNHDA and SQIVND (reference sequence). This CDR3 region has 12 residues. The CDR3 protein is CASSKGRTEAFF. CDR3 in DNA: TGTGCCAGTAGTAAGGGGAGGACTGAAGCTTTCTTT.

This chain joins TRBV4-1 and TRBJ2-7; perhaps TRBD2 as D (5 bases). Per germline, CDR1 MGHRA and CDR2 YSYEKL. The CDR3 has 15 amino acids. V lost 1 base, J lost 1 base, and 11 bases lay in between. CDR3: CASSQGSGISYEQYF. Here the CDR3 DNA reads TGCGCCAGCAGCCAAGGATCCGGGATTTCCTACGAGCAGTACTTC.

V gene TRBV4-1 combines with J gene TRBJ2-7; D perhaps matches TRBD2 (5 bases). CDR1 is MGHRA, CDR2 YSYEKL, per germline. This CDR3 spans 15 amino acids. Between the trimmed V and J ends, which lost 3 bases and 1 base, there was a span of 13 bases. The CDR3 sequence is CASSQRAGLSYEQYF. For the CDR3, the DNA is TGCGCCAGCAGCCAGAGGGCGGGCCTATCCTACGAGCAGTACTTC.